Listed below are T cell receptor beta chains from one sample, sequenced in a study of human T cells and chemical hapten exposure. TCRdb passed the RACE reads through MiXCR, listing each CDR3 protein once. The data show roughly 180,000 distinct CDR3 sequences, with approximately 20% seen just once and about 7% held by the top ten. The sequenced sample was whole blood, obtained in connection with sensitization to the hapten diphenylcyclopropenone (DPC). The receptors derive from a woman between 50 and 59 years old with alopecia areata. Some clones in this sample may be carry-over from other donors' samples. Each CDR3 is given with its conserved first and last residue. A D gene is named only where the DNA matches it firmly. Some rows mark clone size as missing; the rest say once, few, many or name a class of expanded clone.

V: TRBV7-9; D: TRBD1; J: TRBJ2-7; size: few; CDR3: CASSPKIRQGYEQYF; DNA: TGTGCCAGCAGCCCCAAAATCAGACAGGGCTATGAGCAGTACTTC
V: TRBV20-1; D: TRBD2; J: TRBJ2-7; size: few; CDR3: CSAPIAGVPYEQYF; DNA: TGCAGTGCACCAATAGCGGGAGTCCCATACGAGCAGTACTTC
V: TRBV28; D: -; J: TRBJ1-1; size: few; CDR3: CASSLVGAGTEAFF; DNA: TGTGCCAGCAGTTTAGTGGGTGCGGGGACTGAAGCTTTCTTT
V: TRBV24-1; D: TRBD1; J: TRBJ2-5; size: -; CDR3: CATSGTAYQETQYF; DNA: TGTGCCACATCCGGGACAGCCTACCAAGAGACCCAGTACTTC
V: TRBV7-9; D: -; J: TRBJ2-5; size: -; CDR3: CASSLGSVQETQYF; DNA: TGTGCCAGCAGCTTAGGTAGCGTCCAAGAGACCCAGTACTTC
V: TRBV10-2; D: -; J: TRBJ2-1; size: -; CDR3: CASSEQSNEQFF; DNA: TGCGCCAGCAGTGAACAGTCGAATGAGCAGTTCTTC
V: TRBV20-1; D: -; J: TRBJ1-5; size: -; CDR3: CSATPVGFSGTRRSNQPQHF; DNA: TGCAGTGCTACCCCGGTCGGGTTTTCGGGGACCAGGCGGAGCAATCAGCCCCAGCATTTT
V: TRBV7-9; D: -; J: TRBJ2-7; size: -; CDR3: CASSHNAKNYEQYF; DNA: TGTGCCAGCAGCCATAACGCGAAAAACTACGAGCAGTACTTC
V: TRBV30; D: -; J: TRBJ2-7; size: -; CDR3: CAWGPPRYEQYF; DNA: TGTGCCTGGGGGCCCCCGCGCTACGAGCAGTACTTC
V: TRBV27; D: TRBD1; J: TRBJ2-1; size: -; CDR3: CASAGTGAHNEQFF; DNA: TGTGCCAGTGCCGGGACAGGGGCCCACAATGAGCAGTTCTTC
V: TRBV20-1; D: -; J: TRBJ2-1; size: -; CDR3: CSAERTGEGPYNEQFF; DNA: TGCAGTGCAGAGCGGACCGGAGAGGGGCCTTACAATGAGCAGTTCTTC
V: TRBV6-2/TRBV6-3; D: -; J: TRBJ2-5; size: -; CDR3: CASTTVPGPQETQYF; DNA: TGTGCCAGCACCACGGTCCCGGGACCACAAGAGACCCAGTACTTC
V: TRBV29-1; D: TRBD1; J: TRBJ1-2; size: -; CDR3: CSVPRGRPYGYTF; DNA: TGCAGCGTTCCCAGGGGGCGACCCTATGGCTACACCTTC
V: TRBV27; D: -; J: TRBJ2-6; size: once; CDR3: CASNPRGSSGANVLTF; DNA: TGTGCCAGCAACCCCCGGGGGTCCTCTGGGGCCAACGTCCTGACTTTC
V: TRBV29-1; D: TRBD2; J: TRBJ2-1; size: -; CDR3: CSVDVSGTYNEQFF; DNA: TGCAGCGTTGACGTTAGCGGGACCTACAATGAGCAGTTCTTC
V: TRBV20-1; D: -; J: TRBJ2-3; size: -; CDR3: CSAKSTDTQYF; DNA: TGCAGTGCTAAATCCACAGATACGCAGTATTTT
V: TRBV3-1; D: -; J: TRBJ2-5; size: -; CDR3: CASSHGDWKEEAQYF; DNA: TGTGCCAGCAGCCACGGTGACTGGAAAGAAGAGGCCCAGTACTTC
V: TRBV27; D: -; J: TRBJ2-1; size: -; CDR3: CASSQGRGSSYNEQFF; DNA: TGTGCCAGCAGTCAGGGCCGGGGGAGCTCCTACAATGAGCAGTTCTTC
V: TRBV7-9; D: TRBD1; J: TRBJ1-1; size: -; CDR3: CAAGQGPNTEAFF; DNA: TGTGCCGCCGGACAGGGACCGAACACTGAAGCTTTCTTT
V: TRBV7-2; D: TRBD2; J: TRBJ2-1; size: few; CDR3: CASSFNSGRIGEQFF; DNA: TGTGCCAGCAGCTTTAATAGCGGGAGGATCGGTGAGCAGTTCTTC
V: TRBV7-2; D: TRBD1; J: TRBJ2-7; size: -; CDR3: CASSLALPGQVSYEQYF; DNA: TGTGCCAGCAGCTTAGCGTTACCGGGACAGGTTAGCTACGAGCAGTACTTC
V: TRBV2; D: -; J: TRBJ2-1; size: few; CDR3: CASSDSRSYNEQFF; DNA: TGTGCCAGCAGTGACTCCCGTTCCTACAATGAGCAGTTCTTC
V: TRBV29-1; D: TRBD2; J: TRBJ2-3; size: few; CDR3: CSVAGTSGNTQYF; DNA: TGCAGCGTTGCCGGGACTAGCGGGAATACGCAGTATTTT
V: TRBV9; D: -; J: TRBJ2-5; size: -; CDR3: CASSVAPSVQETQYF; DNA: TGTGCCAGCAGCGTAGCTCCCAGCGTCCAAGAGACCCAGTACTTC
V: TRBV21-1; D: -; J: TRBJ2-7; size: few; CDR3: CASSKDLLKTYEQYF; DNA: TGTGCCAGCAGCAAGGACCTCCTGAAAACCTACGAGCAGTACTTC
V: TRBV20-1; D: -; J: TRBJ2-4; size: few; CDR3: CSARDYRDEKNWNIQYF; DNA: TGCAGTGCTAGAGATTATCGCGACGAGAAAAATTGGAACATTCAGTACTTC
V: TRBV2; D: -; J: TRBJ2-3; size: -; CDR3: CASSLSSSTDTQYF; DNA: TGTGCCAGCAGCCTTAGCTCTAGCACAGATACGCAGTATTTT
V: TRBV6-1; D: -; J: TRBJ1-2; size: few; CDR3: CASSELDGYGYTF; DNA: TGTGCCAGCAGTGAACTGGACGGCTATGGCTACACCTTC
V: TRBV20-1; D: -; J: TRBJ1-5; size: -; CDR3: CSAYPNLGGQPQHF; DNA: TGCAGTGCTTACCCAAACCTTGGTGGCCAGCCCCAGCATTTT
V: TRBV11-2; D: TRBD2; J: TRBJ2-4; size: few; CDR3: CASSIGTSGMNF; DNA: TGTGCCAGCAGCATCGGGACTAGCGGGATGAACTTC
V: TRBV5-1; D: -; J: TRBJ2-3; size: few; CDR3: CASSLDRLGDTQYF; DNA: TGCGCCAGCAGCTTGGACAGGTTGGGAGATACGCAGTATTTT
V: TRBV5-1; D: TRBD2; J: TRBJ2-7; size: few; CDR3: CASSSTSGGEVYEQYF; DNA: TGCGCCAGCAGCTCTACTAGCGGGGGAGAAGTATACGAGCAGTACTTC
V: TRBV6-6; D: -; J: TRBJ2-1; size: -; CDR3: CASSYLQNSYNEQFF; DNA: TGTGCCAGCAGTTACTTACAGAACTCCTACAATGAGCAGTTCTTC
V: TRBV5-1; D: TRBD1; J: TRBJ2-1; size: few; CDR3: CASSLAAGGNEQFF; DNA: TGCGCCAGCAGCTTGGCGGCAGGGGGCAATGAGCAGTTCTTC
V: TRBV18; D: TRBD1; J: TRBJ2-1; size: few; CDR3: CASSGGQGTQDGQFF; DNA: TGTGCCAGCTCAGGGGGACAGGGGACTCAGGATGGGCAGTTCTTC
V: TRBV4-1; D: TRBD2; J: TRBJ2-5; size: -; CDR3: CASSQTGLAGLGETQYF; DNA: TGCGCCAGCAGCCAAACCGGACTAGCGGGCCTGGGAGAGACCCAGTACTTC
V: TRBV21-1; D: -; J: TRBJ2-7; size: few; CDR3: CASSTHLPSGAYEQYF; DNA: TGTGCCAGCAGCACCCACCTGCCTAGCGGGGCCTACGAGCAGTACTTC
V: TRBV6-6; D: TRBD1; J: TRBJ2-7; size: few; CDR3: CASSQTGSSYEQYF; DNA: TGTGCCAGCAGTCAGACAGGGAGCTCCTACGAGCAGTACTTC
V: TRBV5-1; D: TRBD2; J: TRBJ2-7; size: few; CDR3: CASSTEASGSHEQYF; DNA: TGCGCCAGCAGCACGGAGGCTAGCGGGAGCCACGAGCAGTACTTC
V: TRBV29-1; D: -; J: TRBJ2-1; size: once; CDR3: CSVPGPSCNEQFF; DNA: TGCAGCGTTCCGGGACCCAGTTGCAATGAGCAGTTCTTC
V: TRBV5-1; D: -; J: TRBJ1-2; size: -; CDR3: CASSLAGNNYGYTF; DNA: TGCGCCAGCAGCTTGGCAGGGAATAACTATGGCTACACCTTC
V: TRBV20-1; D: -; J: TRBJ2-1; size: few; CDR3: CSAGTAPYNEQFF; DNA: TGCAGTGCCGGGACCGCCCCATACAATGAGCAGTTCTTC
V: TRBV7-2; D: TRBD2; J: TRBJ2-3; size: few; CDR3: CASSLGGSGRTDTQYF; DNA: TGTGCCAGCAGCTTAGGTGGTAGCGGGAGGACGGATACGCAGTATTTT
V: TRBV15; D: -; J: TRBJ1-1; size: -; CDR3: CATSGGNTEAFF; DNA: TGTGCCACCAGTGGGGGGAACACTGAAGCTTTCTTT
V: TRBV11-2; D: -; J: TRBJ2-1; size: few; CDR3: CASSHRALEFF; DNA: TGTGCCAGCAGCCACAGGGCCTTGGAGTTCTTC
V: TRBV3-1; D: -; J: TRBJ2-1; size: -; CDR3: CASSQGYGSSYNEQFF; DNA: TGTGCCAGCAGCCAAGGTTACGGTAGCTCCTACAATGAGCAGTTCTTC
V: TRBV24-1; D: -; J: TRBJ2-3; size: few; CDR3: CATSEQWGSTDTQYF; DNA: TGTGCCACCAGTGAACAGTGGGGGAGCACAGATACGCAGTATTTT
V: TRBV6-1; D: -; J: TRBJ2-7; size: -; CDR3: CATHSYEQYF; DNA: TGTGCCACCCACAGCTACGAGCAGTACTTC